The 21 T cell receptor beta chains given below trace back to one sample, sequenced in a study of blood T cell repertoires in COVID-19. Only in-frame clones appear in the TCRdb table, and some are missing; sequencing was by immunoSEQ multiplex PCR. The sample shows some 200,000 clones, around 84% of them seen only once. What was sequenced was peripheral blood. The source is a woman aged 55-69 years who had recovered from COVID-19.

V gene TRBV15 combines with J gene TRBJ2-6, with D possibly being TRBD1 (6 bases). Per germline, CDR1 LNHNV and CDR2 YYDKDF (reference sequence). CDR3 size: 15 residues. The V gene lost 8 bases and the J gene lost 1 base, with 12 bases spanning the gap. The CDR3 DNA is TGTGCCACCGTAGACAGGTCTTCTGGGGCCAACGTCCTGACTTTC. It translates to CATVDRSSGANVLTF.

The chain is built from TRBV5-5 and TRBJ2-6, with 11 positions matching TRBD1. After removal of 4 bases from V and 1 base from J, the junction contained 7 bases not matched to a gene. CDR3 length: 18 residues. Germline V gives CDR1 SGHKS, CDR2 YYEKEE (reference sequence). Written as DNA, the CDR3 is TGTGCCAGCAGCCCGGGACAGGGGGTAGCTTCTGGGGCCAACGTCCTGACTTTC. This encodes CASSPGQGVASGANVLTF.

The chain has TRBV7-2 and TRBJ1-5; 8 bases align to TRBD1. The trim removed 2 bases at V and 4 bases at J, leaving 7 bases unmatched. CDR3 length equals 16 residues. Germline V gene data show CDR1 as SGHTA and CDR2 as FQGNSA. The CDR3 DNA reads TGTGCCAGCAGCTTAACCGGGACAGGCGTAAATCAGCCCCAGCATTTT. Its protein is CASSLTGTGVNQPQHF.

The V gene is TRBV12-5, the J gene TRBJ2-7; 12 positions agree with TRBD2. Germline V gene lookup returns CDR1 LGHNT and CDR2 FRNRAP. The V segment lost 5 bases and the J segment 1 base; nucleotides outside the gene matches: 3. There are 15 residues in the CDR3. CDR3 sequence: CASGQTSGGSYEQYF. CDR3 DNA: TGTGCTAGTGGTCAGACTAGCGGGGGTTCCTACGAGCAGTACTTC.

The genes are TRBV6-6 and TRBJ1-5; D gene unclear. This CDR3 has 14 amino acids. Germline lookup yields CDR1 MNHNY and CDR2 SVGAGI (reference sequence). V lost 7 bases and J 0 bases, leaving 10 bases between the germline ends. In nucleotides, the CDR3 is TGTGCCAGCAATACAGATTATAGCAATCAGCCCCAGCATTTT. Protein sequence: CASNTDYSNQPQHF.

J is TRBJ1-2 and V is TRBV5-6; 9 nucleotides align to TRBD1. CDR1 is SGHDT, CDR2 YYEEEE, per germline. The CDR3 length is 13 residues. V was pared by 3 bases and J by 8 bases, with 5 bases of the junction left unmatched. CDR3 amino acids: CASSSDRGGGYTF. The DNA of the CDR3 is TGTGCCAGCAGCTCGGACAGGGGTGGAGGCTACACCTTC.

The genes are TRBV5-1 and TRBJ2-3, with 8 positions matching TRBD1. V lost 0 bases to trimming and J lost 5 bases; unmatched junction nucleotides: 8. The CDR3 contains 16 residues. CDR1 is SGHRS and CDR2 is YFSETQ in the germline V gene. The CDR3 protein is CASSLDGQGLGDTQYF. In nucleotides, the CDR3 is TGCGCCAGCAGCTTGGATGGACAGGGCCTTGGAGATACGCAGTATTTT.

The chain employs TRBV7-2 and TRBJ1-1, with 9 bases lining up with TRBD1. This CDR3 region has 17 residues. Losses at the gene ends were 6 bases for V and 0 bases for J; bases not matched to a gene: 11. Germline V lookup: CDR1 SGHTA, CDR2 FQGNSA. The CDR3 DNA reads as TGTGCCAGCAGTCCCACCGGGACAGGGAGGTTGAACACTGAAGCTTTCTTT. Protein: CASSPTGTGRLNTEAFF.

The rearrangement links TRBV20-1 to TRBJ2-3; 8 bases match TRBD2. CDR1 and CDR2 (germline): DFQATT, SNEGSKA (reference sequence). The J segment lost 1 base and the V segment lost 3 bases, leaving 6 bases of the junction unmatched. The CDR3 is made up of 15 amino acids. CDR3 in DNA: TGCAGTGCTAGTAACGCGGGGGGACGCACAGATACGCAGTATTTT. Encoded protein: CSASNAGGRTDTQYF.

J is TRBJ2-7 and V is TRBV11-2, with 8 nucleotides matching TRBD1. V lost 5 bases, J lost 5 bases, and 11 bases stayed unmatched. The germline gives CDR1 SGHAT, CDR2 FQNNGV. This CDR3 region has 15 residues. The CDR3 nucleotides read TGTGCCAGCAGCGCCCCGGGACAGGCCTTCCACGAGCAGTACTTC. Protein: CASSAPGQAFHEQYF.

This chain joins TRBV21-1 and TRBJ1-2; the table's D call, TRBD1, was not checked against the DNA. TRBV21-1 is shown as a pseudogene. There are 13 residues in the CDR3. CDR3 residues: CASSKVGPHGYTF. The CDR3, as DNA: TGTGCCAGCAGCAAAGTTGGCCCCCACGGCTACACCTTC.

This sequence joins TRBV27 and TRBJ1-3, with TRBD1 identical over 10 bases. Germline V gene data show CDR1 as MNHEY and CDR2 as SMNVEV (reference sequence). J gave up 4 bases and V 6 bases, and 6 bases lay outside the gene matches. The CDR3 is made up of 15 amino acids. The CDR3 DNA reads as TGTGCCAGCAGCTTAGACAGGGGGCCGGGAAACACCATATATTTT. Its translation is CASSLDRGPGNTIYF.

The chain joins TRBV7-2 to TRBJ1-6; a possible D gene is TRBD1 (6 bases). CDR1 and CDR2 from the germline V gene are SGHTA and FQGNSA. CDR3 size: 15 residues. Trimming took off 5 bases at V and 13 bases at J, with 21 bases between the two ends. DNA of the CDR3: TGTGCCAGCAGCCCTACGAGGGGGTCGGGTTCTCCCCTCCACTTT. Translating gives CASSPTRGSGSPLHF. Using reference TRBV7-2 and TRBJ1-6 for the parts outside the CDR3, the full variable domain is GAGVSQSPSNKVTEKGKDVELRCDPISGHTALYWYRQSLGQGLEFLIYFQGNSAPDKSGLPSDRFSAERTGGSVSTLTIQRTQQEDSAVYLCASSPTRGSGSPLHFGNGTRLTVT.

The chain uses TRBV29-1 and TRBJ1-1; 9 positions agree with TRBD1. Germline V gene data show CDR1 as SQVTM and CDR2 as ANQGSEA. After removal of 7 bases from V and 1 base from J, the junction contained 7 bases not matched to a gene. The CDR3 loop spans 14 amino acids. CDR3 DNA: TGCAGCGCGGGGACAGGGCCCCCGAACACTGAAGCTTTCTTT. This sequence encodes CSAGTGPPNTEAFF. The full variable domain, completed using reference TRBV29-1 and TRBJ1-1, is SAVISQKPSRDICQRGTSLTIQCQVDSQVTMMFWYRQQPGQSLTLIATANQGSEATYESGFVIDKFPISRPNLTFSTLTVSNMSPEDSSIYLCSAGTGPPNTEAFFGQGTRLTVV.

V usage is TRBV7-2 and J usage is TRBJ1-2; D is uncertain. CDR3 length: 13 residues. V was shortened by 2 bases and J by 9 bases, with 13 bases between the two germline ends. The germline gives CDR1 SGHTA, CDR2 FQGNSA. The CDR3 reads CASSLTESISYTF. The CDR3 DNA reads TGTGCCAGCAGCTTAACCGAGAGTATTAGCTACACCTTC.

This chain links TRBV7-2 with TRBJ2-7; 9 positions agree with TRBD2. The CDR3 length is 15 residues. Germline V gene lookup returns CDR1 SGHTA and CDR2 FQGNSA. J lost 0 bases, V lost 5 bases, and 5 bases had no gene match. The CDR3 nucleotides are TGTGCCAGCAGCCTAATAGCGGGGGCCTCCTACGAGCAGTACTTC. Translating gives CASSLIAGASYEQYF.

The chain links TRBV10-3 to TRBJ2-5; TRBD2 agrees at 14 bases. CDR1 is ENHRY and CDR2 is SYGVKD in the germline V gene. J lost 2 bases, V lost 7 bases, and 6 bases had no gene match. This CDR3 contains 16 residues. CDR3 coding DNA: TGTGCCATCAAATCGACTAGCGGGGGGGTACAAGAGACCCAGTACTTC. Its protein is CAIKSTSGGVQETQYF.

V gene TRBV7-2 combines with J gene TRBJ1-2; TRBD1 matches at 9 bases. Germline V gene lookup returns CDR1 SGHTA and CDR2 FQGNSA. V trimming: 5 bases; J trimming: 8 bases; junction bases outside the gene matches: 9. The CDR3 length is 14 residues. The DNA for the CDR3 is TGTGCCAGCAGCCCGGGACAGGGCACTATCGGCTACACCTTC. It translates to CASSPGQGTIGYTF.

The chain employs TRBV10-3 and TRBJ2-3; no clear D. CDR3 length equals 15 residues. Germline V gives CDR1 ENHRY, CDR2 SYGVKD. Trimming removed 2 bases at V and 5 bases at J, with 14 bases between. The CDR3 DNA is TGTGCCATCAGTGAGGCGCACACAGTGCTAGATACGCAGTATTTT. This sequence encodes CAISEAHTVLDTQYF.

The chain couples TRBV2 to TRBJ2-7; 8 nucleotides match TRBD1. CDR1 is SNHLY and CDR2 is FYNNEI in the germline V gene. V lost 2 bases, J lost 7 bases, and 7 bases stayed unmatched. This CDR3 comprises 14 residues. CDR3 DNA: TGTGCCAGCAGTGAACCGGGACAGGTTTGGGAGCAGTACTTC. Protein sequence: CASSEPGQVWEQYF.

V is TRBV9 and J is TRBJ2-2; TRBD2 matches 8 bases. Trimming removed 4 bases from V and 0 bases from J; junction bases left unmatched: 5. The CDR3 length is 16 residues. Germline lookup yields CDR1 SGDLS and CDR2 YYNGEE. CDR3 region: CASSPSGSTNTGELFF. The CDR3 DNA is TGTGCCAGCAGCCCTAGCGGGTCTACGAACACCGGGGAGCTGTTTTTT.